The entry that follows covers one T cell receptor (beta chain) sequence. The V end was cut by 1 base, the J end by 3 bases, with 13 bases between. The CDR3 sequence is 15 residues long. The germline V gene encodes CDR1 DFQATT and CDR2 SNEGSKA (reference sequence). The data belong to a study of response to subunit inactivated influenza vaccine. TCRdb re-derived calls from the RT-PCR reads in MiXCR, one entry per CDR3 protein. This table holds about 800,000 distinct CDR3 sequences, approximately 21% found once. This specimen was PBMCs from blood, taken roughly 5 days after vaccination. The V call is TRBV20-1, the J call TRBJ1-5; no definite D call. The TCR comes from a man aged 50-60 years who received an inactivated influenza vaccine. The CDR3 sequence: CSARGEMSYNQPQHF. The CDR3 nucleotides read TGCAGTGCTAGAGGGGAGATGTCCTACAATCAGCCCCAGCATTTT.